Listed here are 25 T cell receptor beta chains from one sample, sequenced in a study of response to subunit inactivated influenza vaccine. Each CDR3 protein is one row after TCRdb ran MiXCR on the RT-PCR reads. The sample comprises around 470,000 distinct CDR3 sequences, roughly 7.9% of which are singletons, and around 14% rests with the top ten. The sequencing used PBMCs from blood, collected around 25 months after vaccination. Receptors originate from a man between 50 and 75 years old who received an inactivated influenza vaccine.

This clonotype has a handful of counts. The chain carries TRBV20-1 and TRBJ2-5, with TRBD2 matching 8 bases. Trimming at V came to 0 bases and at J to 0 bases, leaving 9 bases not matched to a gene. The CDR3 is 17 residues long. Germline CDR1 reads DFQATT; CDR2 reads SNEGSKA (reference sequence). The CDR3 bases are TGCAGTGCTAGAGATGTCACTAGCGGACCGAACCAAGAGACCCAGTACTTC. It translates to CSARDVTSGPNQETQYF.

This clonotype was counted at least ten times. V is TRBV11-2 and J is TRBJ2-1; D might be TRBD1 or TRBD2, each matching 5 bases. Germline assignment: CDR1 SGHAT and CDR2 FQNNGV. V dropped 0 bases and J dropped 9 bases, with 15 bases sitting between them. This CDR3 contains 15 residues. The CDR3 DNA is TGTGCCAGCAGCTTAGATATAGGGTTTGGGGGTGAGCAGTTCTTC. Its protein product is CASSLDIGFGGEQFF.

This clonotype was seen only a few times. V usage is TRBV4-3 and J usage is TRBJ2-1; D is undetermined. The CDR3 runs 16 residues. Trimming stripped 0 bases from V and 2 bases from J, with 11 bases between. Germline CDR1 reads LGHNA; CDR2 reads YSLEER. The CDR3 nucleotides read TGCGCCAGCAGCCAAGAGCCCCCTAACACCTACAATGAGCAGTTCTTC. It codes for CASSQEPPNTYNEQFF.

The sample holds many counts of this clonotype. The chain couples TRBV3-1 to TRBJ1-1; no firm D call. The germline gives CDR1 LGHDT, CDR2 YNNKEL (reference sequence). Trimming removed 1 base from V and 1 base from J, with 10 bases in between. This CDR3 spans 15 amino acids. CDR3 bases: TGTGCCAGCAGCCAAGTATGGGAGGCGAACACTGAAGCTTTCTTT. Translating it yields CASSQVWEANTEAFF. Together with reference TRBV3-1 and TRBJ1-1, the CDR3 gives the full variable domain: DTAVSQTPKYLVTQMGNDKSIKCEQNLGHDTMYWYKQDSKKFLKIMFSYNNKELIINETVPNRFSPKSPDKAHLNLHINSLELGDSAVYFCASSQVWEANTEAFFGQGTRLTVV.

V usage is TRBV24-1 and J usage is TRBJ2-2, with a possible D match to TRBD1 (6 bases). The CDR3 runs 12 residues. The ends were cut back, 10 bases at V and 7 bases at J, with 12 bases in the middle. Germline CDR1 reads KGHDR; CDR2 reads SFDVKD. Here the CDR3 DNA reads TGTGCCACTGGGACATTCAACGGGGAGCTGTTTTTT. Protein: CATGTFNGELFF.

The chain recombines TRBV4-3 with TRBJ2-7; 14 bases align to TRBD2. The germline CDR1 and CDR2 sequences are LGHNA and YSLEER. The CDR3 spans 17 residues. V trimming: 6 bases; J trimming: 4 bases; junction bases outside the gene matches: 11. Here the CDR3 DNA reads TGCGCCAGCAGTCTCGGACTAGCGGGAGGTGATTATTACGAGCAGTACTTC. Its translation is CASSLGLAGGDYYEQYF.

Many counts were recorded for this clonotype. The V and J genes are TRBV29-1 and TRBJ2-5, with D maybe TRBD1 (6 bases). Between the trimmed V and J ends, which lost 3 bases and 5 bases, there was a span of 10 bases. Germline V gene data show CDR1 as SQVTM and CDR2 as ANQGSEA. This CDR3 contains 12 residues. The CDR3 loop reads CSVDFRGETQYF. CDR3 nucleotide sequence: TGCAGCGTTGATTTTAGGGGGGAGACCCAGTACTTC.

This clonotype occurred a few times. The V gene is TRBV2, the J gene TRBJ2-3, with TRBD2 matching over 9 bases. The V segment lost 2 bases and the J segment 5 bases; nucleotides outside the gene matches: 8. From germline, CDR1 is SNHLY and CDR2 FYNNEI. CDR3 length: 16 residues. The CDR3 protein is CASSEWASGAGDTQYF. CDR3 nucleotides: TGTGCCAGCAGTGAATGGGCTAGCGGGGCCGGAGATACGCAGTATTTT.

This clonotype occurred a few times. The chain employs TRBV7-9 and TRBJ2-7; TRBD2 matches 8 bases. The CDR3 spans 16 residues. Per the germline V gene, CDR1 is SEHNR and CDR2 is FQNEAQ (reference sequence). The junction had 12 bases not matched to a gene; V was cut back by 5 bases and J by 3 bases. The CDR3 sequence is CASSLLPGGIDYEQYF. The DNA of the CDR3 is TGTGCCAGCAGCCTACTACCGGGAGGGATCGACTACGAGCAGTACTTC.

This clonotype turned up a few times. The chain joins TRBV28 to TRBJ2-7; D may correspond to TRBD1 or TRBD2 (5 bases each). The CDR3 is 14 amino acids. CDR1 and CDR2 (germline): MDHEN, SYDVKM. V dropped 6 bases and J dropped 0 bases, with 12 bases sitting between them. CDR3 in DNA: TGTGCCAGCAGACCGGGGACGGACTCCTACGAGCAGTACTTC. Amino acid sequence: CASRPGTDSYEQYF.

The J gene is TRBJ1-5, the V gene TRBV20-1; unclear D gene. Trimming cost V 6 bases and J 0 bases, with 12 bases left between them. Looked up from germline, CDR1 is DFQATT and CDR2 is SNEGSKA (reference sequence). The CDR3 runs 14 residues. The DNA for the CDR3 is TGCAGTGCAAGTGGGAGCCTTAGCAATCAGCCCCAGCATTTT. Its protein is CSASGSLSNQPQHF.

This clonotype has more than one count but fewer than ten. The chain joins TRBV7-9 to TRBJ2-2; 7 positions agree with TRBD1. V was clipped by 3 bases and J by 0 bases; unmatched bases: 4. The germline CDR1 and CDR2 sequences are SEHNR and FQNEAQ (reference sequence). The CDR3 covers 16 residues. The CDR3 nucleotides read TGTGCCAGCAGCTTCTATGGGACAGCGAACACCGGGGAGCTGTTTTTT. Its protein product is CASSFYGTANTGELFF.

A few counts support this clonotype. This sequence joins TRBV12-3 or TRBV12-4 and TRBJ2-1; D might be TRBD1 or TRBD2, each matching 7 bases. This CDR3 spans 14 amino acids. Trimming shortened V by 1 base and J by 8 bases, and 12 bases separated the two germline ends. CDR3 in amino acids: CASSLVAGGDEQFF. The CDR3, as DNA: TGTGCCAGCAGTTTAGTGGCAGGGGGGGATGAGCAGTTCTTC.

In its sample, this clonotype was seen a few times. This rearrangement joins TRBV4-3 to TRBJ2-2; 9 nucleotides agree with TRBD2. Germline trimming cut 0 bases from V and 4 bases from J; bases unmatched to any gene: 0. The CDR3 sequence is 15 residues long. Germline V CDR1 and CDR2: LGHNA, YSLEER. The CDR3, as DNA: TGCGCCAGCAGCCAAGAACTAGCGGGCACCGGGGAGCTGTTTTTT. Translated, it gives CASSQELAGTGELFF.

This clonotype was picked up a small number of times. The chain combines TRBV7-2 with TRBJ2-1; 7 bases line up with TRBD2. Germline CDR1 and CDR2: SGHTA and FQGNSA. CDR3 size: 15 residues. Trimming took 6 bases from V and 0 from J; bases not matched to a gene: 5. The DNA of the CDR3 is TGTGCCAGCAGTATAGCTAGCGGCTCCTACAATGAGCAGTTCTTC. It specifies CASSIASGSYNEQFF.

V usage is TRBV6-6 and J usage is TRBJ1-3; D ambiguous. Germline V gene sequence: CDR1 MNHNY, CDR2 SVGAGI (reference sequence). CDR3 length equals 13 residues. Trimming stripped 7 bases from V and 0 bases from J, with 7 bases between. As DNA, the CDR3 is TGTGCCAGCACCCCAGCCTCTGGAAACACCATATATTTT. This sequence encodes CASTPASGNTIYF.

V gene TRBV6-5 combines with J gene TRBJ1-4; no firm D call. The closer fit of TRBJ2-2 to the DNA end suggests the J call may be wrong. CDR1 MNHEY and CDR2 SVGAGI come from the germline V gene. The CDR3 is 15 residues long. The CDR3 bases are TGTGCCAGCAGTTACGAATCAGGAGTTCCTGAGGAGCTGTTTTTT. As protein: CASSYESGVPEELFF.

This clonotype turned up a few times. V gene TRBV5-4 combines with J gene TRBJ2-1; 8 nucleotides match TRBD1. Per germline, CDR1 SGHNT and CDR2 YYREEE (reference sequence). The CDR3 runs 11 residues. J was trimmed by 16 bases and V by 3 bases; bases with no gene match: 6. DNA for the CDR3: TGTGCCAGCAGCTGGCAGGGACAGGCCTTCTTC. Translation: CASSWQGQAFF.

This clonotype turned up a few times. The chain employs TRBV29-1 and TRBJ2-4; the D is unclear. CDR1 is SQVTM, CDR2 ANQGSEA, per germline. The CDR3 has 14 residues. With 4 bases removed from V and 0 bases from J, the gap between germline ends came to 10 bases. CDR3 protein: CSVGARAAKNIQYF. The DNA of the CDR3 is TGCAGCGTTGGAGCTCGGGCAGCCAAAAACATTCAGTACTTC.

The chain has TRBV24-1 and TRBJ2-5; D may be TRBD1 or TRBD2 (7 bases each). The length of the CDR3 is 14 residues. V lost 4 bases to trimming and J lost 10 bases, with 18 bases between them. Germline V gene sequence: CDR1 KGHDR, CDR2 SFDVKD. The CDR3 loop is CATSETGTASGQYF. Written as DNA, the CDR3 is TGTGCCACCAGTGAGACAGGGACAGCTAGCGGCCAGTACTTC.

The rearrangement links TRBV3-1 to TRBJ2-2; unclear D gene. The V end lost 4 bases, the J end lost 7 bases, and 7 bases lay between the germline ends. Germline CDR1 is LGHDT and CDR2 is YNNKEL (reference sequence). The CDR3 covers 12 residues. This CDR3 reads CASSLPLGELFF. CDR3 in DNA: TGTGCCAGCAGCCTGCCTCTCGGGGAGCTGTTTTTT.

The gene calls are TRBV3-1 and TRBJ2-3; 8 bases agree with TRBD2. CDR3 length equals 15 residues. V lost 5 bases to trimming and J lost 0 bases; unmatched junction nucleotides: 4. Germline V gives CDR1 LGHDT, CDR2 YNNKEL (reference sequence). Written as DNA, the CDR3 is TGTGCCAGCAGCACCGCGGGGGGCAGCACAGATACGCAGTATTTT. This translates into CASSTAGGSTDTQYF.

The rearrangement links TRBV9 to TRBJ2-7; D ambiguous. The CDR3 spans 14 residues. CDR1 is SGDLS and CDR2 is YYNGEE in the germline V gene. V was cut by 0 bases and J by 0 bases, with 7 bases left in between. The CDR3 spells CASSVGLSSYEQYF. The CDR3 nucleotides are TGTGCCAGCAGCGTAGGACTCAGCTCCTACGAGCAGTACTTC.

This sequence joins TRBV7-2 and TRBJ2-5; TRBD2 aligns across 9 bases. The J segment lost 5 bases and the V segment lost 5 bases, leaving 9 bases of the junction unmatched. The CDR3 is 15 residues long. Germline CDR1 SGHTA, CDR2 FQGNSA. CDR3 nucleotide sequence: TGTGCCAGCAGCCCGCGGGCGGGGGGGCGTGAGACCCAGTACTTC. This encodes CASSPRAGGRETQYF.

This clonotype showed up just once. Relative to the germline gene, one junction end is altered; a read error may explain this. The V call is TRBV4-3, the J call TRBJ1-6, with D possibly being TRBD1 (6 bases). The germline CDR1 and CDR2 sequences are LGHNA and YSLEER. CDR3 length equals 15 residues. The CDR3 DNA follows: TGCGCCAGCAGCCCTGGGCAGGGGATCAATTCACGCCTCCACTTT. Translated, it gives CASSPGQGINSRLHF.